The clone carrying this T cell receptor beta chain occurred a few times. As yet, its antigen is unknown. The authors sorted CD4+ naive, central memory, regulatory and stem cell-like memory cells via CD45RO/CCR7/CD25/CD127/CD95/CD27. The data were taken from a study of beta chain features in type 1 diabetes. Study-wide points: The naive, central memory and Treg TCRB repertoires of patients appeared to be more similar to one another than those of healthy donors. When Type 1 diabetes patients were examined, their TCRB CDR3s proved moderately but significantly shorter in all four CD4+ subsets. Individuals with type 1 diabetes displayed fewer insertions and more deletions at VDJ junctions.

Isolated RNA was reverse transcribed in full, so expressed TCRB transcripts were sequenced. The repertoire was sequenced with immunoSEQ multiplex PCR; TCRdb's copy has only in-frame clones and lacks some. This sample has around 260,000 clones, with roughly a quarter found just once. Germline V gives CDR1 SGHRS, CDR2 YFSETQ. This CDR3 contains 16 residues. V shed 0 bases and J 2 bases; nucleotides not matched to a gene: 8. The chain carries TRBV5-1 and TRBJ2-7; 7 bases map to TRBD2. The sequenced sample was naive CD4+ T cells from blood. This TCR was sampled from a woman in her twenties or thirties with type 1 diabetes. The CDR3 DNA reads as TGCGCCAGCAGCTTGGCCTCGGCGGGAGAACCCTACGAGCAGTACTTC. It translates to CASSLASAGEPYEQYF.